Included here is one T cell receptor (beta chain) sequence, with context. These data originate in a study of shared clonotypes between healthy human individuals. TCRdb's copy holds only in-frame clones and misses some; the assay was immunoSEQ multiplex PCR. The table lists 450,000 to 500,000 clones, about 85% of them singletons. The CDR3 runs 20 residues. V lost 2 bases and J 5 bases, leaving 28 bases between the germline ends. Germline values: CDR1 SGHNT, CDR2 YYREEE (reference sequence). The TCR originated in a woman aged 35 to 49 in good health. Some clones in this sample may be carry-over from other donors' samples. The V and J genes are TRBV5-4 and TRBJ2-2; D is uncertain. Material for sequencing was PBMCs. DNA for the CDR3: TGTGCCAGCAGCTTCCCCCTTACTCGAGGCGCACCTGGTCGTACCGGGGAGCTGTTTTTT. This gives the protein CASSFPLTRGAPGRTGELFF.